The clone carrying this T cell receptor beta chain has just a few counts. Its target is not known. Per the germline V gene, CDR1 is MDHEN and CDR2 is SYDVKM. Trimming left V 2 bases short and J 4 bases short, with 14 bases between. The CDR3 is made up of 15 amino acids. TCRdb processed the reads anew with MiXCR; each CDR3 protein has one entry. The data show approximately 910,000 distinct CDR3 sequences, with approximately 32% seen just once and 13% held by the top ten. This sample is part of a study of T cell repertoires in cytomegalovirus infection. The input for sequencing was cultured CD8+ T cells from PBMCs, taken from culture after CMV antigen stimulation. This chain joins TRBV28 and TRBJ2-5, with D tentatively TRBD1 (5 bases). This receptor was identified in a human donor in good health (CMV status not recorded). Some clones in this sample may be carry-over from other donors' samples. The CDR3 reads CASSLGYGARETQYF. For the CDR3, the DNA is TGTGCCAGCAGTTTAGGGTATGGGGCGCGAGAGACCCAGTACTTC. Using reference TRBV28 and TRBJ2-5 for the parts outside the CDR3, the full variable domain is DVKVTQSSRYLVKRTGEKVFLECVQDMDHENMFWYRQDPGLGLRLIYFSYDVKMKEKGDIPEGYSVSREKKERFSLILESASTNQTSMYLCASSLGYGARETQYFGPGTRLLVL.